The clone carrying this T cell receptor (beta chain) was seen only a few times. Its antigen remains unknown. The PCR was carried out with 60 Vbeta primers and 13 Jbeta primers. Profiling relied on immunoSEQ multiplex PCR, and the TCRdb table lists in-frame clones only, not all of them. Among some 170,000 clones, about 80% were seen once, and the ten largest hold roughly 6%. The record originates from a study of cytomegalovirus exposure and HLA in healthy donors. Study results and limitations: What a later analysis showed was that several of the most significant clusters appeared linked to common viral pathogens.

This receptor was obtained from a man between 35 and 55 years old in good health and CMV-seropositive. The specimen sequenced was PBMCs.

CDR3 nucleotide sequence: TGTGCCAGCACCCCCGGGACAGTCAGACAAGAGACCCAGTACTTC. It is translated as CASTPGTVRQETQYF. This chain uses TRBV7-2 with TRBJ2-5; 7 bases are shared with TRBD1. Germline assignment: CDR1 SGHTA and CDR2 FQGNSA. The V and J ends lost 7 bases and 2 bases, in that order; junction bases with no gene match: 10. The CDR3 runs to 15 residues.